These 9 T cell receptor beta chains came from one sample sequenced in a study of shared clonotypes between healthy human individuals. TCRdb's copy holds only in-frame clones and misses some; the assay was immunoSEQ multiplex PCR. The profile shows a few hundred thousand clones, around 97% of them singletons. Sequencing used naive CD4+ T cells sorted from blood. Described subset: CD45RA+ positively selected. The receptors shown here come from a woman between 25 and 40 years old in good health.

The chain has TRBV28 and TRBJ2-5; no clear D gene. The germline V gene encodes CDR1 MDHEN and CDR2 SYDVKM. The CDR3 runs to 13 residues. The germline V and J ends were trimmed by 5 bases and 4 bases, with 11 bases remaining between them. The CDR3 coding sequence is TGTGCCAGCAGTATAAGGGTCGGAGAGACCCAGTACTTC. Its protein product is CASSIRVGETQYF.

This clone has a single count. In the same sample, other DNA sequences code for this CDR3. The chain has TRBV5-1 and TRBJ2-3; 9 bases are a match to TRBD2. This CDR3 has 16 residues. Trimming at V came to 0 bases and at J to 0 bases, leaving 2 bases not matched to a gene. CDR1 and CDR2 (germline): SGHRS, YFSETQ. CDR3 protein: CASSLGTSGSTDTQYF. CDR3 sequence (DNA): TGCGCCAGCAGCTTGGGAACTAGCGGGAGCACAGATACGCAGTATTTT.

The genes are TRBV9 and TRBJ2-1, with D possibly being TRBD1 (6 bases). The CDR3 contains 14 residues. The V end lost 0 bases, the J end lost 9 bases, and 13 bases lay between the germline ends. CDR1 SGDLS and CDR2 YYNGEE come from the germline V gene. The CDR3 here is CASSVVSGVGEQFF. DNA of the CDR3: TGTGCCAGCAGCGTAGTGTCAGGGGTAGGTGAGCAGTTCTTC.

The chain employs TRBV9 and TRBJ1-2; weak D call: TRBD1 (5 bases). The CDR3 extends over 14 amino acids. Deletions cut 4 bases from V and 9 bases from J, with 19 bases between. CDR1 is SGDLS and CDR2 is YYNGEE in the germline V gene. The chain's CDR3 is CASSPSGGASRYTF. CDR3 nucleotides: TGTGCCAGCAGCCCCTCGGGTGGGGCGAGTCGCTACACCTTC.

The chain joins TRBV7-9 to TRBJ1-4; the D gene is possibly TRBD1 (6 bases). Looked up from germline, CDR1 is SEHNR and CDR2 is FQNEAQ (reference sequence). The CDR3 runs to 14 residues. Trimming pared 1 base from V and 6 bases from J, leaving 9 bases between. CDR3 in amino acids: CASSLGGAYEKLFF. For the CDR3, the DNA is TGTGCCAGCAGCTTAGGGGGGGCATATGAAAAACTGTTTTTT.

The genes are TRBV11-2 and TRBJ2-5, with D uncertain. Germline V gives CDR1 SGHAT, CDR2 FQNNGV. V lost 2 bases and J 5 bases, leaving 9 bases between the germline ends. CDR3 length: 13 amino acids. CDR3 bases: TGTGCCAGCAGCTTAATAAGCTTGGAGACCCAGTACTTC. It specifies CASSLISLETQYF.

The J gene is TRBJ2-2, the V gene TRBV27, with 9 nucleotides matching TRBD2. CDR1 MNHEY and CDR2 SMNVEV come from the germline V gene (reference sequence). This CDR3 has 17 residues. The J segment lost 2 bases and the V segment lost 3 bases, leaving 7 bases of the junction unmatched. CDR3 residues: CASSFTAGTSNTGELFF. CDR3 bases: TGTGCCAGCAGTTTCACAGCCGGGACTAGCAACACCGGGGAGCTGTTTTTT.

The rearrangement uses TRBV5-1 and TRBJ1-2; TRBD1 matches at 7 bases. CDR3 length: 12 residues. The V and J ends lost 4 bases and 6 bases, in that order; junction bases with no gene match: 3. The germline gives CDR1 SGHRS, CDR2 YFSETQ. The DNA of the CDR3 is TGCGCCAGCAGCGTCGACAGGGATGGCTACACCTTC. It yields the protein CASSVDRDGYTF. Looking up the rest from reference TRBV5-1 and TRBJ1-2 gives the full variable domain: KAGVTQTPRYLIKTRGQQVTLSCSPISGHRSVSWYQQTPGQGLQFLFEYFSETQRNKGNFPGRFSGRQFSNSRSEMNVSTLELGDSALYLCASSVDRDGYTFGSGTRLTVV.

This clone was observed a single time. The chain has TRBV2 and TRBJ1-1, with a possible D match to TRBD1 (6 bases). CDR1 and CDR2 (germline): SNHLY, FYNNEI. The V end lost 7 bases, the J end lost 0 bases, and 12 bases lay between the germline ends. CDR3 length equals 14 residues. For the CDR3, the DNA is TGTGCCAGCACTACAACAGGGCTGAACACTGAAGCTTTCTTT. It codes for CASTTTGLNTEAFF.